This TCR beta chain was recovered during a study of blood T cells in healthy people across ages. Findings and caveats of the study: Possibly confounding the expanded clonotype changes was the fact that donor CMV status was unknown.

In regard to this clonotype: Its antigen remains unidentified.

A second PCR of about 7 to 12 cycles used a sample-barcoded 5' primer and a J-beta primer mix. A 12-random-nucleotide template-switch adaptor tagged each cDNA molecule. TCRdb reprocessed the 5' RACE reads with MiXCR, giving one entry per CDR3 protein. The sample holds about 940,000 distinct CDR3 sequences, roughly 48% seen once. Germline V gene sequence: CDR1 SEHNR, CDR2 FQNEAQ (reference sequence). Trimming stripped 10 bases from V and 0 bases from J, with 14 bases between. The CDR3 consists of 14 residues. The sequence derives from a young man in good health. This chain joins TRBV7-9 and TRBJ2-3; D remains ambiguous. Sequenced input: blood. DNA for the CDR3: TGTGCCACCAGAGCACACCCGAGCACAGATACGCAGTATTTT. This sequence encodes CATRAHPSTDTQYF. Combining the CDR3 with reference TRBV7-9 and TRBJ2-3 gives the whole variable domain DTGVSQNPRHKITKRGQNVTFRCDPISEHNRLYWYRQTLGQGPEFLTYFQNEAQLEKSRLLSDRFSAERPKGSFSTLEIQRTEQGDSAMYLCATRAHPSTDTQYFGPGTRLTVL.